These T cell receptor beta chains were read from a single sample in a study of blood T cell repertoires in COVID-19. Some clones are missing from TCRdb's copy, which holds only in-frame ones; the method was immunoSEQ multiplex PCR. This table has around 340,000 clones, approximately 83% appearing once. The sequencing input was PBMCs or T cells enriched from blood (not recorded which). The receptors shown here come from a woman aged 40 to 50 with acute COVID-19. CDR3s include the opening cysteine and the closing phenylalanine or tryptophan. Fields, in order: V gene, D gene, J gene, clone size, CDR3 protein, CDR3 DNA. The D gene is left open where the match is weak. Some rows have no size entry. The others give once, few or many, or a class for an expanded clone.

V gene: TRBV6-5
D gene: NA
J gene: TRBJ1-2
clone size: NA
CDR3 protein: CASSYAPGAGGYTF
CDR3 DNA: TGTGCCAGCAGTTACGCCCCAGGGGCCGGTGGCTACACCTTC

V gene: TRBV20-1
D gene: NA
J gene: TRBJ1-1
clone size: NA
CDR3 protein: CSASTLNTEAFF
CDR3 DNA: TGCAGTGCTAGTACTTTAAACACTGAAGCTTTCTTT

V gene: TRBV9
D gene: TRBD2
J gene: TRBJ2-3
clone size: once
CDR3 protein: CASSVGVAGVADTQYF
CDR3 DNA: TGTGCCAGCAGCGTAGGGGTCGCGGGAGTGGCAGATACGCAGTATTTT

V gene: TRBV6-2/TRBV6-3
D gene: NA
J gene: TRBJ1-2
clone size: NA
CDR3 protein: CASSPGTMAGYTF
CDR3 DNA: TGTGCCAGCAGTCCCGGGACAATGGCTGGCTACACCTTC

V gene: TRBV29-1
D gene: TRBD1
J gene: TRBJ1-1
clone size: NA
CDR3 protein: CSVRGTPTGLNTEAFF
CDR3 DNA: TGCAGCGTTAGGGGGACTCCGACAGGGTTGAACACTGAAGCTTTCTTT

V gene: TRBV4-3
D gene: NA
J gene: TRBJ2-5
clone size: NA
CDR3 protein: CASSQGEGEETQYF
CDR3 DNA: TGCGCCAGCAGCCAGGGGGAGGGGGAAGAGACCCAGTACTTC

V gene: TRBV7-9
D gene: NA
J gene: TRBJ1-4
clone size: few
CDR3 protein: CASSLDFLGGQNEKLFF
CDR3 DNA: TGTGCCAGCAGCTTAGACTTTCTCGGGGGGCAGAATGAAAAACTGTTTTTT

V gene: TRBV7-2
D gene: NA
J gene: TRBJ1-5
clone size: NA
CDR3 protein: CASSAGGLTNQPQHF
CDR3 DNA: TGTGCCAGCAGCGCCGGGGGGCTTACAAATCAGCCCCAGCATTTT

V gene: TRBV28
D gene: NA
J gene: TRBJ1-5
clone size: few
CDR3 protein: CASHAGKRSPQHF
CDR3 DNA: TGTGCCAGCCATGCGGGGAAAAGGTCGCCCCAGCATTTT

V gene: TRBV19
D gene: NA
J gene: TRBJ1-1
clone size: NA
CDR3 protein: CASTRRITGNTEAFF
CDR3 DNA: TGTGCCAGTACCCGTCGAATTACTGGGAACACTGAAGCTTTCTTT

V gene: TRBV6-5
D gene: TRBD1
J gene: TRBJ1-2
clone size: NA
CDR3 protein: CASSRDSGRYYTF
CDR3 DNA: TGTGCCAGCAGCCGGGACAGCGGGAGATACTACACCTTC

V gene: TRBV5-4
D gene: NA
J gene: TRBJ2-3
clone size: NA
CDR3 protein: CASSLVGRGRTDTQYF
CDR3 DNA: TGTGCCAGCAGCTTGGTTGGTCGAGGAAGGACAGATACGCAGTATTTT

V gene: TRBV5-6
D gene: NA
J gene: TRBJ1-2
clone size: NA
CDR3 protein: CASSLDFDRTDNYGYTF
CDR3 DNA: TGTGCCAGCAGCTTAGATTTCGACAGGACTGATAACTATGGCTACACCTTC

V gene: TRBV19
D gene: TRBD2
J gene: TRBJ2-3
clone size: few
CDR3 protein: CASKLAGGDTQYF
CDR3 DNA: TGTGCCAGTAAACTAGCGGGGGGGGATACGCAGTATTTT

V gene: TRBV7-2
D gene: NA
J gene: TRBJ2-7
clone size: NA
CDR3 protein: CASSSLTPIQQYF
CDR3 DNA: TGTGCCAGCAGCTCCCTTACCCCTATACAGCAGTACTTC

V gene: TRBV5-6
D gene: NA
J gene: TRBJ2-1
clone size: NA
CDR3 protein: CASSPSGHSYSYNEQFF
CDR3 DNA: TGTGCCAGCAGCCCGTCCGGACATTCCTACTCCTACAATGAGCAGTTCTTC

V gene: TRBV29-1
D gene: TRBD1
J gene: TRBJ2-2
clone size: NA
CDR3 protein: CSVVTGGGTGELFF
CDR3 DNA: TGCAGCGTCGTGACAGGGGGCGGCACCGGGGAGCTGTTTTTT

V gene: TRBV5-3
D gene: TRBD2
J gene: TRBJ2-1
clone size: NA
CDR3 protein: CARSFPTSGGYNEQFF
CDR3 DNA: TGTGCCAGAAGCTTTCCGACTAGCGGGGGGTACAATGAGCAGTTCTTC

V gene: TRBV9
D gene: NA
J gene: TRBJ2-1
clone size: NA
CDR3 protein: CASSPLASSYNEQFF
CDR3 DNA: TGTGCCAGCAGCCCCCTAGCAAGCTCCTACAATGAGCAGTTCTTC

V gene: TRBV27
D gene: NA
J gene: TRBJ2-3
clone size: NA
CDR3 protein: CASSFRDRGTQYF
CDR3 DNA: TGTGCCAGCAGTTTTAGAGATCGCGGTACGCAGTATTTT

V gene: TRBV19
D gene: TRBD1
J gene: TRBJ1-5
clone size: NA
CDR3 protein: CASSRQGSYQPQHF
CDR3 DNA: TGTGCCAGTAGTAGACAGGGGTCATATCAGCCCCAGCATTTT